This T cell receptor beta chain came from a study of graft-versus-host responses after intestinal transplantation. Trimming stripped 2 bases from V and 3 bases from J, with 7 bases between. Germline assignment: CDR1 KGHSH and CDR2 LQKENI. The length of the CDR3 is 13 residues. TCRdb keeps only in-frame clones here, not all; method: immunoSEQ multiplex PCR. The top ten hold roughly 2% of the sample, which has around 19,000 clones, roughly 36% seen once. This sample comprised alloreactive CD4+ T cells from a mixed lymphocyte reaction culture, obtained before transplantation. Subset given: CFSE-low proliferating T cells sorted from roughly six-day pre-transplant mixed lymphocyte reaction (GvH or HvG direction). The receptor comes from a human patient who was an organ donor for intestinal transplantation. The chain combines TRBV18 with TRBJ1-2; D might be TRBD1 (5 bases). The CDR3 DNA reads as TGTGCCAGCTCACCAGGACAAGACTATGGCTACACCTTC. It encodes CASSPGQDYGYTF.